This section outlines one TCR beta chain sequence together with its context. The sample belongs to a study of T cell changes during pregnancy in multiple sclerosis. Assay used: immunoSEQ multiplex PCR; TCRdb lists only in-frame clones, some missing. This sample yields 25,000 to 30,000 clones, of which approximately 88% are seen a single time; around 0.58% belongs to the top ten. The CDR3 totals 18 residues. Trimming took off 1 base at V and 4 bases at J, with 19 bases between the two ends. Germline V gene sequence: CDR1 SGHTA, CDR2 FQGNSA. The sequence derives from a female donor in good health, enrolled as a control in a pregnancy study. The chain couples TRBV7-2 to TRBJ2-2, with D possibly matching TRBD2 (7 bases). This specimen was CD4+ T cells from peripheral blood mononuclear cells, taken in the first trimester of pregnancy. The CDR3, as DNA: TGTGCCAGCAGCTTAGGGGTGCTCGCGGGGGCGAGCACCGGGGAGCTGTTTTTT. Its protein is CASSLGVLAGASTGELFF. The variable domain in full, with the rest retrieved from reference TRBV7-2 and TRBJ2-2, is GAGVSQSPSNKVTEKGKDVELRCDPISGHTALYWYRQSLGQGLEFLIYFQGNSAPDKSGLPSDRFSAERTGGSVSTLTIQRTQQEDSAVYLCASSLGVLAGASTGELFFGEGSRLTVL.